The clone carrying this T cell receptor beta chain appeared once. Its antigen remains unknown. These data come from a study of OX40 agonist ivuxolimab in advanced cancers. About the study: Dosing consisted of intravenous ivuxolimab at 0.01 to 10 mg/kg every 2 weeks. Points from the study as a whole: Still undetermined is the antigen specificity of the expanded peripheral T cells.

Baseline was the first blood sampling point, followed by cycle 4 day 1 and cycle 7 day 1. Trimming at V came to 6 bases and at J to 6 bases, leaving 4 bases not matched to a gene. This CDR3 is built from 13 residues. Germline V gives CDR1 SQVTM, CDR2 ANQGSEA. Sequencing was performed with immunoSEQ multiplex PCR; in TCRdb, only in-frame clones are kept and a portion is missing. The table has more than 45,000 clones, roughly 82% seen once; the top ten hold over 3%. Sample: CD4+ or CD8+ T cells sorted from blood, taken in a trial of the OX40 agonist ivuxolimab. This sequence joins TRBV29-1 and TRBJ1-4, with TRBD1 matching over 10 bases. The TCR sequence derives from an adult with an advanced solid tumor such as melanoma, head and neck, liver or kidney cancer. Here the CDR3 reads CSVAGTGDEKLFF. In nucleotides, the CDR3 is TGCAGCGTCGCCGGGACAGGGGATGAAAAACTGTTTTTT.